The 20 T cell receptor beta chains in this list originate from one sample, sequenced in a study of beta chain features in type 1 diabetes. Study-wide results and limits: Type 1 diabetes patients showed a moderate but significant shortening of TCRB CDR3s in all four CD4+ subsets.

These receptors are not linked to any known antigen. Reverse transcribing all isolated RNA meant expressed TCRB transcripts were sequenced. Measured with immunoSEQ multiplex PCR; TCRdb has only the in-frame clones, and not every one. Counted here are around 150,000 clones, approximately 10% occurring once; the ten biggest clones make up about 0.65%. Sequencing used central memory CD4+ T cells from blood. The receptors shown here come from a woman aged 25-40 years with type 1 diabetes.

The chain recombines TRBV6-5 with TRBJ1-2; 7 bases are shared with TRBD1. Germline assignment: CDR1 MNHEY and CDR2 SVGAGI. The CDR3 length is 14 residues. With 6 bases clipped from V and 4 bases from J, the junction kept 8 bases outside the gene matches. The CDR3 DNA reads as TGTGCCAGCAGAGCCGCCGGGACAGCCTATGGCTACACCTTC. The encoded protein is CASRAAGTAYGYTF.

The DNA of the CDR3 is TGTGCCTGGAGGCCGGGACAGCACCAAGAGACCCAGTACTTC. Residues: CAWRPGQHQETQYF. The J gene is TRBJ2-5, the V gene TRBV30; TRBD1 agrees at 7 bases. Germline CDR1 is GTSNPN and CDR2 is SVGIG (reference sequence). The J segment lost 0 bases and the V segment lost 3 bases, leaving 4 bases of the junction unmatched. The CDR3 runs to 14 residues.

The rearrangement links TRBV7-9 to TRBJ2-2; 7 positions agree with TRBD2. CDR1 and CDR2 from the germline V gene are SEHNR and FQNEAQ (reference sequence). The CDR3 is made up of 15 amino acids. With 7 bases clipped from V and 3 bases from J, the junction kept 8 bases outside the gene matches. Written as DNA, the CDR3 is TGTGCCAGCAACAGCGGGACCGGGGACACCGGGGAGCTGTTTTTT. Its translation: CASNSGTGDTGELFF.

The chain employs TRBV14 and TRBJ2-2; TRBD1 is a possible D gene (5 bases). Germline V gene data show CDR1 as SGHDN and CDR2 as FVKESK. The CDR3 contains 13 residues. Trimming stripped 4 bases from V and 6 bases from J, with 9 bases between. As DNA, the CDR3 is TGTGCCAGCAGCCCCAGGGTATCCGGGGAGCTGTTTTTT. Residues: CASSPRVSGELFF.

This clone was counted a few times. The chain uses TRBV29-1 and TRBJ2-2, with TRBD2 identical over 8 bases. The CDR3 is made up of 14 amino acids. V shed 7 bases and J 0 bases; nucleotides not matched to a gene: 4. Per germline, CDR1 SQVTM and CDR2 ANQGSEA. The DNA of the CDR3 is TGCAGCGCCGCGGGACTAGCGAACACCGGGGAGCTGTTTTTT. Its protein is CSAAGLANTGELFF.

DNA of the CDR3: TGTGCCAGCAGCTTAGAAGGTTTAGGGTCTAGCGGGACGTACGAGCAGTACTTC. It translates to CASSLEGLGSSGTYEQYF. The chain carries TRBV7-9 and TRBJ2-7, with 9 bases that match TRBD2. The CDR3 has 18 residues. CDR1 and CDR2 from the germline V gene are SEHNR and FQNEAQ (reference sequence). J gave up 4 bases and V 1 base, and 14 bases lay outside the gene matches.

The V and J genes are TRBV4-1 and TRBJ1-5; TRBD1 agrees at 7 bases. The CDR3 sequence is 16 residues long. The J segment lost 9 bases and the V segment lost 5 bases, leaving 16 bases of the junction unmatched. CDR1 is MGHRA and CDR2 is YSYEKL in the germline V gene. The CDR3 nucleotides read TGCGCCAGCAGCTCCCGACAGGGACTGGATCATGGGCCCCAGCATTTT. Residues: CASSSRQGLDHGPQHF.

This clone has just a few counts. This rearrangement joins TRBV18 to TRBJ2-3, with TRBD2 identical over 13 bases. There are 19 residues in the CDR3. CDR1 is KGHSH, CDR2 LQKENI, per germline. The V segment lost 1 base and the J segment 3 bases; nucleotides outside the gene matches: 10. The CDR3 reads CASSPQGFGLAGETDTQYF. The CDR3 DNA follows: TGTGCCAGCTCACCACAGGGTTTTGGACTAGCGGGAGAGACAGATACGCAGTATTTT. Variable domain in full (rest from reference TRBV18 and TRBJ2-3): NAGVMQNPRHLVRRRGQEARLRCSPMKGHSHVYWYRQLPEEGLKFMVYLQKENIIDESGMPKERFSAEFPKEGPSILRIQQVVRGDSAAYFCASSPQGFGLAGETDTQYFGPGTRLTVL.

There are a few counts of this clone. The genes are TRBV6-1 and TRBJ2-1, with D possibly TRBD2 on 5 matching bases. The CDR3 sequence is 13 residues long. V was shortened by 6 bases and J by 9 bases, with 15 bases between the two germline ends. The germline V gene has CDR1 MNHNS and CDR2 SASEGT. Here the CDR3 reads CASSTTEGGEQFF. Here the CDR3 DNA reads TGTGCCAGCAGCACAACAGAGGGTGGTGAGCAGTTCTTC.

The chain carries TRBV29-1 and TRBJ2-7; TRBD2 matches at 9 bases. Trimming removed 6 bases from V and 1 base from J; junction bases left unmatched: 4. CDR3 size: 13 residues. Looked up from germline, CDR1 is SQVTM and CDR2 is ANQGSEA. The CDR3 DNA reads TGCAGCGTCGGACTAGCGTTATCCTACGAGCAGTACTTC. Its protein product is CSVGLALSYEQYF.

The gene calls are TRBV15 and TRBJ2-3, with D possibly matching TRBD2 (5 bases). This CDR3 has 14 amino acids. CDR1 and CDR2 (germline): LNHNV, YYDKDF (reference sequence). V was cut by 0 bases and J by 7 bases, with 11 bases left in between. The CDR3 spells CATSRDPLANTQYF. CDR3 in DNA: TGTGCCACCAGCAGAGACCCCCTAGCAAATACGCAGTATTTT. The complete variable domain, with remaining parts taken from reference TRBV15 and TRBJ2-3, reads DAMVIQNPRYQVTQFGKPVTLSCSQTLNHNVMYWYQQKSSQAPKLLFHYYDKDFNNEADTPDNFQSRRPNTSFCFLDIRSPGLGDTAMYLCATSRDPLANTQYFGPGTRLTVL.

This clone has more than one count but fewer than ten. The chain couples TRBV4-2 to TRBJ2-5; 9 bases agree with TRBD2. V was pared by 4 bases and J by 5 bases, with 8 bases of the junction left unmatched. The CDR3 totals 15 residues. Germline V CDR1 and CDR2: LGHNA, YNFKEQ. CDR3 sequence reads: CASSPRAGGLETQYF. CDR3 DNA sequence: TGTGCCAGCAGCCCAAGGGCGGGAGGGTTGGAGACCCAGTACTTC.

The CDR3 DNA is TGTGCCAGCAGTTTCCCGCTACCGACTAGTAAGCAGTACTTC. It encodes CASSFPLPTSKQYF. The rearrangement uses TRBV28 and TRBJ2-7; maybe TRBD2 (6 bases). The germline gives CDR1 MDHEN, CDR2 SYDVKM. Trimming removed 3 bases at V and 8 bases at J, with 17 bases between. The CDR3 contains 14 residues.

The V call is TRBV7-3, the J call TRBJ2-5; maybe TRBD2 (6 bases). Trimming removed 1 base from V and 2 bases from J, with 11 bases in between. This CDR3 spans 15 amino acids. The V gene's germline CDR1 is SGHTA and CDR2 FQGTGA. The CDR3 DNA reads as TGTGCCAGCAGCTTAATGGGTAGCGGACAAGAGACCCAGTACTTC. This encodes CASSLMGSGQETQYF.

This clone occurred a few times. The gene calls are TRBV9 and TRBJ2-7; 11 nucleotides align to TRBD2. V shed 4 bases, J shed 2 bases, and the junction held 8 bases outside the gene matches. From germline, CDR1 is SGDLS and CDR2 YYNGEE. The CDR3 length is 16 residues. The CDR3 sequence: CASSTSRTSGPYEQYF. CDR3 nucleotides: TGTGCCAGCAGCACTTCCCGGACTAGCGGGCCCTACGAGCAGTACTTC. The full variable domain, completed using reference TRBV9 and TRBJ2-7, is DSGVTQTPKHLITATGQRVTLRCSPRSGDLSVYWYQQSLDQGLQFLIQYYNGEERAKGNILERFSAQQFPDLHSELNLSSLELGDSALYFCASSTSRTSGPYEQYFGPGTRLTVT.

V gene TRBV14 combines with J gene TRBJ1-2; D gene uncertain. CDR1 and CDR2 (germline): SGHDN, FVKESK. Trimming removed 5 bases from V and 3 bases from J, with 7 bases in between. This CDR3 spans 12 amino acids. CDR3 sequence reads: CASSAEDYGYTF. The CDR3 nucleotides read TGTGCCAGCAGCGCCGAGGACTATGGCTACACCTTC.

In this sample, this clone turned up a few times. The rearrangement links TRBV7-2 to TRBJ1-1, with a tentative D call TRBD1 (5 bases). V shed 0 bases and J shed 3 bases, with 14 bases lying between them. Germline V gives CDR1 SGHTA, CDR2 FQGNSA. There are 16 residues in the CDR3. CDR3 sequence reads: CASSLALGVGDTEAFF. The CDR3 DNA follows: TGTGCCAGCAGCTTAGCGCTAGGGGTAGGGGACACTGAAGCTTTCTTT.

This clone was seen only a few times. The J gene is TRBJ2-3, the V gene TRBV9; 15 bases line up with TRBD2. The CDR3 contains 16 residues. V was pared by 3 bases and J by 8 bases, with 7 bases of the junction left unmatched. CDR1 is SGDLS and CDR2 is YYNGEE in the germline V gene. The CDR3 bases are TGTGCCAGCAGCGCCCAGCCGGGACTAGCGGGAGGTACGCAGTATTTT. Translation: CASSAQPGLAGGTQYF.

This clone turned up a few times. The chain is built from TRBV5-1 and TRBJ2-2; TRBD2 agrees at 8 bases. The V and J ends lost 0 bases and 0 bases, in that order; junction bases with no gene match: 4. Germline CDR1 is SGHRS and CDR2 is YFSETQ. CDR3 size: 17 residues. The CDR3: CASSLVTSGTNTGELFF. The CDR3 DNA reads TGCGCCAGCAGCTTGGTAACTAGCGGCACGAACACCGGGGAGCTGTTTTTT. Complete variable domain (other parts from reference TRBV5-1 and TRBJ2-2): KAGVTQTPRYLIKTRGQQVTLSCSPISGHRSVSWYQQTPGQGLQFLFEYFSETQRNKGNFPGRFSGRQFSNSRSEMNVSTLELGDSALYLCASSLVTSGTNTGELFFGEGSRLTVL.

This chain joins TRBV5-6 and TRBJ1-5, with D perhaps matching TRBD1 (5 bases). Germline V gene data show CDR1 as SGHDT and CDR2 as YYEEEE. Deletions cut 3 bases from V and 4 bases from J, with 11 bases between. The CDR3 loop spans 14 amino acids. CDR3 DNA: TGTGCCAGCAGCTCTACCCGGGGGAATCAGCCCCAGCATTTT. This encodes CASSSTRGNQPQHF.